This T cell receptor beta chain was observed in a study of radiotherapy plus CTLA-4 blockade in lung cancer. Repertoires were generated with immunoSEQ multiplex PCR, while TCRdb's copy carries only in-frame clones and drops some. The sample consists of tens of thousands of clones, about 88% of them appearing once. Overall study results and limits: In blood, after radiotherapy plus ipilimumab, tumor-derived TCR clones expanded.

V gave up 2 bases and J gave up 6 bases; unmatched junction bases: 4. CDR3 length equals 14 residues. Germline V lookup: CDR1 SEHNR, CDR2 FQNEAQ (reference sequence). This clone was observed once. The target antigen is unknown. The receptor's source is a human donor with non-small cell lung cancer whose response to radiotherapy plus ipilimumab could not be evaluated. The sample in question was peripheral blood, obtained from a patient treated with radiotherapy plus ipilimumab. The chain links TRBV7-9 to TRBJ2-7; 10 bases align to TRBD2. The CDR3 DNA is TGTGCCAGCAGCTTAACGGGACTAGCGTCCGAGCAGTACTTC. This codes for CASSLTGLASEQYF.